This T cell receptor beta chain emerged from a study of T cell responses to AZD1222 COVID-19 vaccine. CDR3 size: 14 residues. Details on this clone: The antigen is unknown.

Using immunoSEQ multiplex PCR, the repertoire was profiled, and TCRdb retains in-frame clones only, with some absent. The profile shows 150,000 or so clones, just over 90% of them singletons. Study-wide points: Spike-specific TCR breadth and depth both grew after two AZD1222 doses.

This chain links TRBV21-1 with TRBJ2-5; no check of the table's D call, TRBD2, against the DNA was made. TRBV21-1 is noted as a pseudogene. This specimen consisted of peripheral blood, obtained 28 days after the second AZD1222 dose. The sequence came from an adult who received the AZD1222 COVID-19 vaccine. Written as DNA, the CDR3 is TGTGCCAGCGATAAGACGCGGAGACAAGAGACCCAGTACTTC. It yields the protein CASDKTRRQETQYF.